These T cell receptor beta chains were read from a single sample in a study of T cells in Graves' hyperthyroidism and ophthalmopathy. TCRdb fed the multiplex PCR reads into MiXCR, producing one record per CDR3 protein. This sample has about 300,000 distinct CDR3 sequences, with 12% to 15% found just once. The sequencing sample was made of blood. These receptors all come from a woman aged 40 to 55 with Graves' hyperthyroidism. CDR3s include the opening cysteine and the closing phenylalanine or tryptophan. The D gene is left open where the match is weak. Where a row states a size, it is once, few, many or the class of an expanded clone; other rows omit it.

TRBJ1-1 . 16 TRBV6-2/TRBV6-3 TRBD1 TGTGCCAGCAGCCCATATTCACAGGGGGCGGGGACTGAAGCTTTCTTT CASSPYSQGAGTEAFF
TRBJ2-7 many 16 TRBV28 . TGTGCCACCGACGAATCATACGTTGATGGGCTATACGAGCAGTACTTC CATDESYVDGLYEQYF
TRBJ1-1 few 16 TRBV10-3 . TGTGCCATCAGTGAGTCGTCTGCAGGGACAAACACTGAAGCTTTCTTT CAISESSAGTNTEAFF
TRBJ1-2 many 16 TRBV7-2 TRBD1 TGTGCCAGCAGGCCGAGCGGACAGGCGGCTGACTATGGCTACACCTTC CASRPSGQAADYGYTF
TRBJ2-7 . 17 TRBV12-3/TRBV12-4 TRBD2 TGTGCCAGCAGTCTCGGGGAGGGTTGGGACCAGGATTACGAGCAGTACTTC CASSLGEGWDQDYEQYF
TRBJ2-5 many 13 TRBV6-1 . TGTGCCAGTTCCTGGGGGATACAAGAGACCCAGTACTTC CASSWGIQETQYF
TRBJ1-5 once 15 TRBV19 . TGTGCCAGTACTCCTAGGGGCAGCTCCTATCAGCCCCAGCATTTT CASTPRGSSYQPQHF
TRBJ1-3 many 15 TRBV7-8 . TGTGCCAGCAGCCCCAGAACTGCTCACGGAAACACCATATATTTT CASSPRTAHGNTIYF
TRBJ1-2 many 15 TRBV6-1 . TGTGCCAGCAGCAGATCAGTAGAGCTTAACTATGGCTACACCTTC CASSRSVELNYGYTF
TRBJ1-2 many 14 TRBV28 . TGTGCCAGCAGTCCCTCCGACGGAACCTATGGCTACACCTTC CASSPSDGTYGYTF
TRBJ2-3 few 15 TRBV12-3/TRBV12-4 TRBD2 TGTGCCAGCAGATTAGCGGGAGGGCGAGGAGATACGCAGTATTTT CASRLAGGRGDTQYF
TRBJ1-1 many 13 TRBV2 . TGTGCCAGCAGGGAACGATTGAACACTGAAGCTTTCTTT CASRERLNTEAFF
TRBJ2-3 many 17 TRBV7-2 . TGTGCCAGCAGCCGATTAGCCCCGGGAAAAAACACAGATACGCAGTATTTT CASSRLAPGKNTDTQYF
TRBJ1-1 many 13 TRBV12-3/TRBV12-4 TRBD1 TGTGCCAGCAACACAGGGGGCGAAACTGAAGCTTTCTTT CASNTGGETEAFF
TRBJ2-5 . 13 TRBV20-1 TRBD2 TGCAGTGCGGTAGCGGGAGTTACGGGGACCCAGTACTTC CSAVAGVTGTQYF
TRBJ1-3 few 20 TRBV5-1 TRBD1 TGCGCCAGCAGCTCAACCGGGACAGAACACCTGACCGCCTCTGGAAACACCATATATTTT CASSSTGTEHLTASGNTIYF
TRBJ2-1 many 14 TRBV20-1 . TGCAGTGCTAGGGGGGGACATGATTACAATGAGCAGTTCTTC CSARGGHDYNEQFF
TRBJ1-6 few 13 TRBV12-3/TRBV12-4 . TGTGCCAGCAGTCTCGACGGGGTTTCACCCCTCCACTTT CASSLDGVSPLHF
TRBJ2-7 many 15 TRBV6-1 . TGTGCCAGCACCCGCGGGCCCGCTGGGGCCTACGAGCAGTACTTC CASTRGPAGAYEQYF
TRBJ1-6 many 16 TRBV3-1 . TGTGCCAGCAGCCAGGGAAGGCGGTCCAATAATTCACCCCTCCACTTT CASSQGRRSNNSPLHF
TRBJ1-5 . 13 TRBV29-1 . TGCAGCGTTGCTTCTGAGTTTAATCAGCCCCAGCATTTT CSVASEFNQPQHF
TRBJ1-3 many 17 TRBV4-2 TRBD1 TGTGCCAGCAGCCAACGACAGGGGATCGGAACTGGAAACACCATATATTTT CASSQRQGIGTGNTIYF
TRBJ2-7 . 13 TRBV7-2 . TGTGCCAGCAGCTTAGTGGTGGGCGACGAGCAGTACTTC CASSLVVGDEQYF
TRBJ1-6 few 15 TRBV28 . TGTGCGACCCGGGGGGGGAGCTCCTATAATTCACCCCCCCACTTT CATRGGSSYNSPPHF
TRBJ1-2 many 14 TRBV27 TRBD1 TGTGCCAGCAGTGGGGTGACAGGGACCTATGGCTACACCTTC CASSGVTGTYGYTF
TRBJ2-3 many 15 TRBV2 . TGTGCCAGCAGGTCGCGGACTCACACCACAGATACGCAGTATTTT CASRSRTHTTDTQYF
TRBJ2-2 few 15 TRBV24-1 . TGTGCCACCAGTGAACCTACAACCGGGGTCGGGGAGCTGTTTTTT CATSEPTTGVGELFF
TRBJ1-1 few 15 TRBV3-1 . TGTGCCAGCAGCCAAGATGGTTGGGGGAACACTGAAGCTTTCTTT CASSQDGWGNTEAFF
TRBJ2-2 few 14 TRBV6-5 . TGTGCCAGCAGTTACTCTTTGGGGACCGGGGAGCTGTTTTTT CASSYSLGTGELFF
TRBJ1-6 many 15 TRBV15 . TGTGCCACCAGCAGAGAGGTACAGGCTAATTCACCCCTCCACTTT CATSREVQANSPLHF
TRBJ1-3 . 16 TRBV14 TRBD1 TGTGCCAGCAGCCAAAATCAGGGGGTACCTGGAAACACCATATATTTT CASSQNQGVPGNTIYF
TRBJ1-4 many 14 TRBV18 . TGTGCCAGCTCACCACAACCCTCCGGCGAAAAACTGTTTTTT CASSPQPSGEKLFF
TRBJ2-1 few 19 TRBV3-1 . TGTGCCAGCAGCCACTTGCCGCGGACGAAGCGCAGCTCCTACAATGAGCAGTTCTTC CASSHLPRTKRSSYNEQFF
TRBJ2-5 many 14 TRBV18 . TGTGCCAGCTCACGATCGGAAGCCCAAGAGACCCAGTACTTC CASSRSEAQETQYF
TRBJ1-1 many 13 TRBV10-3 TRBD1 TGTGCCATCAGTGGGACAGGGGACACTGAAGCTTTCTTT CAISGTGDTEAFF
TRBJ2-7 many 14 TRBV6-1 . TGTGCCAGCGCCTGGAGGGGGCAGACCTACGAGCAGTACTTC CASAWRGQTYEQYF
TRBJ2-5 . 14 TRBV9 . TGTGCCAGCAGCGTAGGGCCCGGGAAAGAGACCCAGTACTTC CASSVGPGKETQYF